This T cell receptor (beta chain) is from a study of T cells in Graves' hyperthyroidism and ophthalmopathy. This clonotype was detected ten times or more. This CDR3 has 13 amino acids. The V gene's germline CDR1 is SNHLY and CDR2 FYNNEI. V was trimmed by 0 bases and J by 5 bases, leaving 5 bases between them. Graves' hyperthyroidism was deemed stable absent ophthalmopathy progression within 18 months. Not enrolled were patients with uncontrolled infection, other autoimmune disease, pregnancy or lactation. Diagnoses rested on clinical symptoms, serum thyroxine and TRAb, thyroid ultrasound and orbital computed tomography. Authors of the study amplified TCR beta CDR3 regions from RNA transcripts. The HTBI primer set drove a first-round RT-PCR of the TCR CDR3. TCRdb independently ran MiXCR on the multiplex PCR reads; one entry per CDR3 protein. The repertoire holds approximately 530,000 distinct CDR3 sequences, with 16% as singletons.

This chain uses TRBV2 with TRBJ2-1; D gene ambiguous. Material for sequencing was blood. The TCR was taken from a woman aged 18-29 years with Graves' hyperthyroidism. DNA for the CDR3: TGTGCCAGCAGTGAAGCAGCAAACAATGAGCAGTTCTTC. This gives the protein CASSEAANNEQFF.